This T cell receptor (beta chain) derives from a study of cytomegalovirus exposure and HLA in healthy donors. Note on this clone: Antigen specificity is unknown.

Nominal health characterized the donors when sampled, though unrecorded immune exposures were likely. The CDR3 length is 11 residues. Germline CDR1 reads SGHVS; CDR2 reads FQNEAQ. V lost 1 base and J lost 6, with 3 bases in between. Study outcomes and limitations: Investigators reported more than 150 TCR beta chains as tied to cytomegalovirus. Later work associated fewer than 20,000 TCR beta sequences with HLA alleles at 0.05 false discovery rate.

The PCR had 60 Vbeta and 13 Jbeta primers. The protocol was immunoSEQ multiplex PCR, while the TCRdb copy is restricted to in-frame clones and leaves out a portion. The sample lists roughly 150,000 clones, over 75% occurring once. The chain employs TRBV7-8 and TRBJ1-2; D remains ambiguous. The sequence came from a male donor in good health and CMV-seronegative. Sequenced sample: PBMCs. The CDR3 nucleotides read TGTGCCAGCAGCTTAGGGCATGGCTACACCTTC. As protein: CASSLGHGYTF.